This TCR beta chain was found in a study of blood T cell dynamics during melanoma immunotherapy (dated by TCRdb to the early 2020s). Context from the whole study: Patients with metastatic melanoma were treated with first-line pembrolizumab or nivolumab plus ipilimumab as standard of care in the United Kingdom. Peripheral T cell receptor repertoires of metastatic melanoma patients were profiled before and after one cycle of checkpoint inhibitor therapy to find early correlates of response. Consecutive patients formed a training cohort, and a further independent group of patients from the same centre was pooled into an external validation set.

Trimming removed 6 bases from V and 6 bases from J, leaving 18 bases between the germline ends. For CDR1 and CDR2, the germline V gene lists ENHRY and SYGVKD. The CDR3 goes from the cysteine to the phenylalanine over 15 residues. Left in the record is the CDR3 DNA by itself, 45 bases read in frame from the first base. For every cfDNA sample, a fixed 40 ng of plasma cell-free DNA was loaded. TCR beta CDR3 sequences were amplified from genomic DNA with the immunoSEQ TCRb Assay kit following manufacturer instructions. The KAPA Library Quantification Kit for Illumina platforms was used to quantify pooled libraries by qPCR. Pooled libraries were clustered at 0.6-1.1 pM and sequenced on an Illumina NextSeq 500. The original pipeline was this. TCR data were analyzed using immunoSEQ ANALYZER and the R LymphoSeq package. A rearrangement efficiency score was calculated as productive divided by the sum of productive and non-productive CDR3 sequences. Clonality was assessed using the Gini coefficient and diversity using the Renyi index at alpha=1, with pairwise comparisons between timepoints within each patient. Clonal relatedness used an edit distance of 3, and repertoire similarity used the Bhattacharyya coefficient, both computed in LymphoSeq. Linear discriminant analysis on week-3 changes in clonality and diversity was built with the R MASS and caret packages to classify response. Sourced from immuneACCESS, this table was stored by TCRdb with only in-frame sequences that have V and J called. A share of the clones is absent; for the studies checked, an unresolved V gene accounts for under half, and the remainder has no known explanation. Clone size and V and J calls were adopted from that table, with D and trimming inferred from the DNA. The sample yields under 7,000 clones; around 90% were counted once. The ten most abundant clones make up about 12% of the sample.

What the time point label conveys for this sample: pre-treatment baseline. Blood samples were taken at two points: before treatment (T0) and at week 3 (W3), which came after the first cycle of checkpoint blockade. Except for a couple of patients with rapid clinical progression, response was assessed 12 weeks after the first infusion by RECIST 1.1; disease control meant complete response, partial response or stable disease. Patients were not eligible if they had prior systemic cancer treatment, concomitant immunosuppressant therapy or synchronous other active malignancies. TCR beta was sequenced in both bulk PBMC and plasma cell-free DNA in order to track circulating cells as well as T cell turnover. On this clone itself: It lacks a known antigen. Base-call qualities are not available, and no considerably larger clone is one nucleotide away.

Study-wide conclusions, independent of this receptor: The relatively small sample size was acknowledged as potentially limiting generalization of the results. Whether the T cell clones driving repertoire changes were melanoma-specific or reflected general immune activation could not be determined in the study. The change in the cfDNA rearrangement efficiency score from T0 to W3 increased in patients who achieved disease control but not in progressors, which suggests greater peripheral T cell turnover.

The sequencing here drew on cell-free DNA from blood, taken from a patient treated with checkpoint blockade. Per the publication, the cell subset or site label means: plasma cell-free DNA. The rearrangement combines TRBV10-3 with TRBJ1-5, with TRBD1 tentatively as D gene (5 bases match). The receptor was derived from a human donor with melanoma. CDR3 sequence: CAIRAEGEGGQPQHF. The DNA sequence follows: TGTGCCATCAGGGCGGAAGGGGAAGGAGGTCAGCCCCAGCATTTT.